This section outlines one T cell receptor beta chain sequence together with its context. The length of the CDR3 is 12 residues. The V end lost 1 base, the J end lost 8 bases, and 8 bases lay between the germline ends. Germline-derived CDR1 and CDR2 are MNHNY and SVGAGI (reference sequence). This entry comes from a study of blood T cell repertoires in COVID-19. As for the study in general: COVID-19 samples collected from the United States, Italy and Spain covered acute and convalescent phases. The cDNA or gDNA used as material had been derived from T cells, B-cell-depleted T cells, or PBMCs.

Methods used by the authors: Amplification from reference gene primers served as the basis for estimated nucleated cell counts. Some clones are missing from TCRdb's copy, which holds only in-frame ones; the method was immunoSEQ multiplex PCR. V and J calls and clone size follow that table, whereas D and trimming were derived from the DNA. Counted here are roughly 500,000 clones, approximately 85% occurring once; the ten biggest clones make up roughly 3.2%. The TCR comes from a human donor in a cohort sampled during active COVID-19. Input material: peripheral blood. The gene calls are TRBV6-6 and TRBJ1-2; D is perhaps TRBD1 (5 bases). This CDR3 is CASSYWQGGYTF. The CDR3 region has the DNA TGTGCCAGCAGTTACTGGCAGGGAGGCTACACCTTC.